This T cell receptor beta chain was sequenced in a study of T-cell reconstitution after alpha-beta-depleted transplantation in children. This clonotype was seen ten or more times. Preparation of the TCRbeta library involved a method that used unique molecular identifiers. TCRdb reanalysed the PCR reads using MiXCR and keeps one entry per CDR3 protein. The table includes around 600,000 distinct CDR3 sequences, 16% detected once. The CDR3 sequence is 15 residues long. Germline lookup yields CDR1 MNHEY and CDR2 SMNVEV (reference sequence). Losses at the gene ends were 5 bases for V and 8 bases for J; bases not matched to a gene: 8.

The receptor was isolated from a human donor who donated a stem cell graft to a child with acute myeloid leukemia. The chain is built from TRBV27 and TRBJ2-1; 11 positions agree with TRBD1. The source material was PBMCs from the stem cell graft donor, sampled from the stem cell graft. DNA for the CDR3: TGTGCCAGCAGTCGGACAGGGGGCTTAGGCGATGAGCAGTTCTTC. This translates into CASSRTGGLGDEQFF.